The rows below give T cell receptor beta chains drawn from one sample of a study of CD8+ T cells in alopecia areata. Only in-frame clones appear in the TCRdb table, and some are missing; sequencing was by immunoSEQ multiplex PCR. The sample yields around 13,000 clones, about 70% seen once. The source material was skin, sampled at week 4, from a patient treated with tofacitinib. These receptors were collected from a human donor with alopecia areata. CDR3s include the opening cysteine and the closing phenylalanine or tryptophan. D genes are given only for firm matches. A row's size may be missing; if present it is once, few, many or a size class.

d_gene	v_gene	abundance	j_gene	CDR3nt	CDR3aa
.	TRBV5-1	.	TRBJ1-3	TGCGCCAGCAGCTACGGAGCTACGCTCGGAAACACCATATATTTT	CASSYGATLGNTIYF
.	TRBV7-2	.	TRBJ2-1	TGTGCCAGCAGCTTGGGGTACAATGAGCAGTTCTTC	CASSLGYNEQFF
.	TRBV6-5	.	TRBJ2-1	TGTGCCAGCAGTTACTATGGACAAGGGAATGAGCAGTTCTTC	CASSYYGQGNEQFF
TRBD1	TRBV7-2	.	TRBJ2-7	TGTGCCAGCAGCGCGAGTAGGGGGACAGGGGAAGCCTACGAGCAGTACTTC	CASSASRGTGEAYEQYF
TRBD2	TRBV10-3	.	TRBJ2-6	TGTGCCATCACCGGGACTAGCGGGGGGGCGGACGGGGCCAACGTCCTGACTTTC	CAITGTSGGADGANVLTF
.	TRBV21-1	few	TRBJ1-1	TGTGCCAGCAGCAAAGCCTCAAGGACAGAGAAGACTGAAGCTTTCTTT	CASSKASRTEKTEAFF
TRBD1	TRBV29-1	few	TRBJ2-5	TGCAGCGCAGACAGGGGCCGGGAGACCCAGTACTTC	CSADRGRETQYF
.	TRBV30	.	TRBJ2-5	TGTGCCTGGGTAGCCACCGGACACTTTCAAGAGACCCAGTACTTC	CAWVATGHFQETQYF
TRBD2	TRBV4-3	once	TRBJ2-2	TGCGCCAGCAGCCAAGAATGGCTAGCGGGGGGGCGTACCGGGGAGCTGTTTTTT	CASSQEWLAGGRTGELFF
TRBD1	TRBV19	few	TRBJ1-2	TGTGCCAGTACCCTAACACCGGGACAGCACTATGGCTACACCTTC	CASTLTPGQHYGYTF
.	TRBV7-6	few	TRBJ2-7	TGTGCCAGCAGCACCAACCCGGGGACCTCCTACGAGCAGTACTTC	CASSTNPGTSYEQYF
.	TRBV4-2	.	TRBJ2-1	TGTGCCAGCAGCCAAGTCAAGGGGGGGGCCTACAATGAGCAGTTCTTC	CASSQVKGGAYNEQFF
.	TRBV7-9	few	TRBJ2-3	TGTGCCAGCAGCGTAACGGGGCACACAGATACGCAGTATTTT	CASSVTGHTDTQYF
.	TRBV4-1	.	TRBJ2-1	TGCGCCAGCAGCCAAGAGGCGGAGAGCTCCTACAATGAGCAGTTCTTC	CASSQEAESSYNEQFF
.	TRBV4-3	.	TRBJ1-4	TGCGCCAGCAGCCAAGATCGGAGGGAAAAACTGTTTTTT	CASSQDRREKLFF
TRBD2	TRBV4-1	.	TRBJ2-5	TGCGCCAGCAGCCAAGAATGGTTAGCGGGGGCACAAGAGACCCAGTACTTC	CASSQEWLAGAQETQYF
.	TRBV13	once	TRBJ1-2	TGTGCCAGCAGCCGCCCAGCGGATCCTAACTATGGCTACACCTTC	CASSRPADPNYGYTF
.	TRBV18	.	TRBJ2-7	TGTGCCAGCTCACCCAGCCACCCCTACGAGCAGTACTTC	CASSPSHPYEQYF
.	TRBV18	once	TRBJ2-2	TGTGCCAGCTCACCGAGGGCTAACACCGGGGAGCTGTTTTTT	CASSPRANTGELFF
.	TRBV10-2	.	TRBJ2-7	TGCGCCAGCAGTGAGGGCCCCGGCTACGAGCAGTACTTC	CASSEGPGYEQYF
.	TRBV29-1	once	TRBJ1-2	TGCAGCGTTGAAGTTGGCCATAACTATGGCTACACCTTC	CSVEVGHNYGYTF
TRBD1	TRBV6-5	.	TRBJ2-7	TGTGCCAGCAGCCGGGCGGGACAGGGTTACGAGCAGTACTTC	CASSRAGQGYEQYF
TRBD1	TRBV7-2	.	TRBJ1-1	TGTGCCAGCAGCTTAAGGGGGCCGAACACTGAAGCTTTCTTT	CASSLRGPNTEAFF
.	TRBV10-3	.	TRBJ2-2	TGTGCCATCAGTGGTGAGGGAACGAACACCGGGGAGCTGTTTTTT	CAISGEGTNTGELFF
.	TRBV10-2	.	TRBJ2-6	TGCGCCAGCAGAGACAGTAGATCCTCTGGGGCCAACGTCCTGACTTTC	CASRDSRSSGANVLTF
.	TRBV23-1	once	TRBJ1-6	TGCGCCAGCCGCCCCGGGGGGCGGTATAATTCACCCCTCCACTTT	CASRPGGRYNSPLHF
.	TRBV7-2	.	TRBJ1-1	TGTGCCAGCAGCGTGCAGGACCTAAACACTGAAGCTTTCTTT	CASSVQDLNTEAFF
.	TRBV18	.	TRBJ2-6	TGTGCCAGCTCACCGGCGAGGGCTGGGGCCAACGTCCTGACTTTC	CASSPARAGANVLTF
TRBD2	TRBV5-8	.	TRBJ2-3	TGTGCCAGCAGCTTGGCGGCTAGCGGGTTGCAAGATACGCAGTATTTT	CASSLAASGLQDTQYF
.	TRBV10-3	few	TRBJ1-2	TGTGCCATCAGACCGGGGCCGAGACTGTTTAACTATGGCTACACCTTC	CAIRPGPRLFNYGYTF
.	TRBV30	few	TRBJ2-7	TGTGCCTGGACAGAGAGCAGGTTTCCCTACGAGCAGTACTTC	CAWTESRFPYEQYF
.	TRBV30	.	TRBJ2-7	TGTGCCTGGAGTACCCGAGGTGTGGGCGAGCAGTACTTC	CAWSTRGVGEQYF
.	TRBV4-2	few	TRBJ2-5	TGTGCCAGCAGCCAAGATGGACGACGGGAGACCCAGTACTTC	CASSQDGRRETQYF
.	TRBV11-3	.	TRBJ1-3	TGTGCCAGCAGCTTAGGAGGCTTCTCTGGAAACACCATATATTTT	CASSLGGFSGNTIYF
.	TRBV10-3	few	TRBJ2-7	TGTGCCATCAGTGGGTGGGGAGTGACTGCAAACTCCTACGAGCAGTACTTC	CAISGWGVTANSYEQYF
TRBD2	TRBV7-8	.	TRBJ2-7	TGTGCCAGCAGCAGCGGACTAGGTCTTTACTACGAGCAGTACTTC	CASSSGLGLYYEQYF
.	TRBV7-2	few	TRBJ2-2	TGTGCCAGCAGGAGGGTGCAACTGAACACCGGGGAGCTGTTTTTT	CASRRVQLNTGELFF
TRBD1	TRBV4-3	few	TRBJ1-2	TGCGCCAGCAGCAACCTCGACTCGACAGGGTCTATCTATGGCTACACCTTC	CASSNLDSTGSIYGYTF
.	TRBV2	.	TRBJ2-3	TGTGCCAGCAGGTACTCCCGGTTACCCCATACGCAGTATTTT	CASRYSRLPHTQYF
.	TRBV5-1	few	TRBJ2-6	TGCGCCAGCAGCCCGCCTGAAGGGTCAGGGGCCAACGTCCTGACTTTC	CASSPPEGSGANVLTF
.	TRBV4-2	.	TRBJ1-1	TGTGCCAGCAGCCAAATGGGTTGGGGCTTGACTGAAGCTTTCTTT	CASSQMGWGLTEAFF
.	TRBV25-1	.	TRBJ2-7	TGTGCCAGCAGTGAATATAGACAGGGAGGGGGTTCTAACGAGCAGTACTTC	CASSEYRQGGGSNEQYF
.	TRBV2	.	TRBJ2-7	TGTGCCAGCAGTCGTTTCTGGAGCTCCTACGAGCAGTACTTC	CASSRFWSSYEQYF
TRBD2	TRBV7-2	.	TRBJ2-3	TGTGCCAGCAGCTCGGGACTACAGCGCTGGGATACGCAGTATTTT	CASSSGLQRWDTQYF
.	TRBV7-9	few	TRBJ2-5	TGTGCCAGCAGCCAGGACATTTTCGGAGAGACCCAGTACTTC	CASSQDIFGETQYF
.	TRBV27	few	TRBJ2-1	TGTGCCAGCAGTCTGTTGGGTAATGAGCAGTTCTTC	CASSLLGNEQFF
TRBD1	TRBV6-6	.	TRBJ1-2	TGTGCCAGCAGCGCATCCCGGACAGGGAACTATGGCTACACCTTC	CASSASRTGNYGYTF